These 20 T cell receptor beta chains originate from one sample sequenced in a study of patients and donors after allogeneic stem cell transplantation. Each CDR3 protein is one row after TCRdb ran MiXCR on the RT-PCR reads. The sample carries approximately 170,000 distinct CDR3 sequences, 20% to 25% recorded once. Sequenced: blood, either unsorted or a sorted T cell fraction (not recorded which). These receptors came from a human donor who was either an allogeneic HSCT recipient or a stem cell or donor lymphocyte infusion donor (not recorded which). It is not recorded whose cells these are; they may come from a transplant donor.

This clonotype was seen only a few times. The chain carries TRBV9 and TRBJ2-7; TRBD1 matches at 7 bases. CDR1 is SGDLS, CDR2 YYNGEE, per germline. The CDR3 covers 13 residues. Trimming cost V 3 bases and J 4 bases; bases outside gene matches: 4. In DNA form, the CDR3 reads TGTGCCAGCAGCGAGGGGACAGATTACGAGCAGTACTTC. Protein sequence: CASSEGTDYEQYF.

The chain couples TRBV5-1 to TRBJ1-5; possibly TRBD1 for D (5 bases). The CDR3 covers 14 residues. CDR1 and CDR2 from the germline V gene are SGHRS and YFSETQ. The V end lost 0 bases, the J end lost 7 bases, and 11 bases lay between the germline ends. In DNA form, the CDR3 reads TGCGCCAGCAGCTTGGGAGGGTCAGGGCAGCCCCAGCATTTT. This gives the protein CASSLGGSGQPQHF. Using reference TRBV5-1 and TRBJ1-5 for the parts outside the CDR3, the full variable domain is KAGVTQTPRYLIKTRGQQVTLSCSPISGHRSVSWYQQTPGQGLQFLFEYFSETQRNKGNFPGRFSGRQFSNSRSEMNVSTLELGDSALYLCASSLGGSGQPQHFGDGTRLSIL.

This clonotype was picked up a small number of times. The J gene is TRBJ1-1, the V gene TRBV19, with unresolved D. This CDR3 has 14 residues. CDR1 and CDR2 from the germline V gene are LNHDA and SQIVND (reference sequence). Deletions cut 3 bases from V and 3 bases from J, with 11 bases between. The chain's CDR3 is CASSIWGGHTEAFF. CDR3 bases: TGTGCCAGTAGTATTTGGGGAGGGCACACTGAAGCTTTCTTT.

This sequence joins TRBV6-2 or TRBV6-3 and TRBJ2-5; the match to TRBD2 covers 7 bases. The junction had 8 bases not matched to a gene; V was cut back by 6 bases and J by 4 bases. The germline gives CDR1 MNHEY, CDR2 SVGEGT. The CDR3 covers 14 residues. The CDR3, as DNA: TGTGCCAGCAGCGGGGGGACCTTAAGAGAGACCCAGTACTTC. It is translated as CASSGGTLRETQYF.

This clonotype occurred many times. The rearrangement joins TRBV7-9 to TRBJ1-1; maybe TRBD1 (6 bases). This CDR3 is built from 14 residues. Germline CDR1 and CDR2: SEHNR and FQNEAQ (reference sequence). V was trimmed by 8 bases and J by 0 bases, leaving 13 bases between them. In DNA, the CDR3 is TGTGCCAGCCTTGAGACAGGAATGAACACTGAAGCTTTCTTT. Protein sequence: CASLETGMNTEAFF.

The chain links TRBV7-2 to TRBJ1-4; weak D call: TRBD1 (6 bases). The germline V and J ends were trimmed by 3 bases and 8 bases, with 19 bases remaining between them. Germline-derived CDR1 and CDR2 are SGHTA and FQGNSA. This CDR3 has 16 amino acids. The CDR3 DNA sequence: TGTGCCAGCAGCTTTGGGGGCGGGGGAACTGGGGAAAAACTGTTTTTT. Amino acid sequence: CASSFGGGGTGEKLFF.

This clonotype was seen more than once but under ten times. The chain combines TRBV20-1 with TRBJ1-2; D ambiguous. With 0 bases removed from V and 10 bases from J, the gap between germline ends came to 30 bases. Germline lookup yields CDR1 DFQATT and CDR2 SNEGSKA (reference sequence). The CDR3 runs to 18 residues. CDR3 sequence (DNA): TGCAGTGCTAGAGATAGCTCGGGGATGGCTAAAGATGAAGATGACTACACCTTC. This gives the protein CSARDSSGMAKDEDDYTF.

This clonotype was detected only a few times. The chain has TRBV20-1 and TRBJ1-4; D possibly corresponds to TRBD1 (6 bases). The germline V gene encodes CDR1 DFQATT and CDR2 SNEGSKA (reference sequence). V shed 3 bases and J shed 1 base, with 15 bases lying between them. There are 16 residues in the CDR3. The CDR3 here is CSARPITGQTNEKLFF. The CDR3 DNA reads as TGCAGTGCTAGGCCGATTACAGGGCAAACTAATGAAAAACTGTTTTTT.

The V and J genes are TRBV29-1 and TRBJ1-1, with D possibly being TRBD1 (6 bases). CDR3 length equals 11 residues. Trimming removed 6 bases from V and 5 bases from J, with 10 bases in between. The germline V gene has CDR1 SQVTM and CDR2 ANQGSEA. CDR3 sequence: CSVDRKTEAFF. The CDR3 DNA follows: TGCAGCGTAGACAGGAAAACTGAAGCTTTCTTT. Full variable domain (remainder filled in from reference TRBV29-1 and TRBJ1-1): SAVISQKPSRDICQRGTSLTIQCQVDSQVTMMFWYRQQPGQSLTLIATANQGSEATYESGFVIDKFPISRPNLTFSTLTVSNMSPEDSSIYLCSVDRKTEAFFGQGTRLTVV.

The V call is TRBV6-5, the J call TRBJ1-4, with D uncertain. Per the germline V gene, CDR1 is MNHEY and CDR2 is SVGAGI. V dropped 5 bases and J dropped 4 bases, with 11 bases sitting between them. CDR3 length equals 14 residues. The CDR3 region has the DNA TGTGCCAGCAGTCCCCACCACAATAATGAAAAACTGTTTTTT. Translated: CASSPHHNNEKLFF.

This sequence joins TRBV29-1 and TRBJ2-4; D gene uncertain. The germline V gene has CDR1 SQVTM and CDR2 ANQGSEA. CDR3 length: 15 residues. The V and J ends lost 4 bases and 0 bases respectively, with 13 bases between them. The CDR3 sequence is CSVVGTWVAKNIQYF. DNA for the CDR3: TGCAGCGTTGTTGGTACTTGGGTAGCCAAAAACATTCAGTACTTC.

The sample holds a few counts of this clonotype. V is TRBV4-1 and J is TRBJ1-1; D remains ambiguous. Trimming took 3 bases from V and 6 from J, leaving 20 bases between them. This CDR3 spans 16 amino acids. The V gene's germline CDR1 is MGHRA and CDR2 YSYEKL. CDR3 sequence reads: CASSHRSPEWVPEAFF. The CDR3 DNA is TGCGCCAGCAGCCACCGATCCCCCGAGTGGGTTCCTGAAGCTTTCTTT.

This clonotype showed up just a few times. This sequence joins TRBV20-1 and TRBJ2-7; D ambiguous. V lost 0 bases and J 4 bases, leaving 4 bases between the germline ends. CDR3 length: 11 residues. The germline V gene has CDR1 DFQATT and CDR2 SNEGSKA (reference sequence). The CDR3 nucleotides are TGCAGTGCTAGAGACATTTACGAGCAGTACTTC. Amino acids: CSARDIYEQYF.

This rearrangement joins TRBV12-3 or TRBV12-4 to TRBJ1-1, with no clear D. V was trimmed by 3 bases and J by 6 bases, leaving 11 bases between them. The CDR3 covers 13 residues. The CDR3 nucleotides read TGTGCCAGCAGTTTGGGAGGGTTCGCTGAAGCTTTCTTT. Protein sequence: CASSLGGFAEAFF.

This clonotype was recorded a few times. This chain joins TRBV7-3 and TRBJ1-3; D remains unclear. The CDR3 extends over 17 amino acids. CDR1 and CDR2 (germline): SGHTA, FQGTGA. V gave up 7 bases and J gave up 0 bases, with 19 bases separating them. The CDR3 spells CASNKRRHDDSGNTIYF. The CDR3 bases are TGTGCCAGCAACAAGAGGAGGCACGATGACTCTGGAAACACCATATATTTT.

The chain employs TRBV10-2 and TRBJ2-2; D is unresolved. Trimming took off 1 base at V and 0 bases at J, with 6 bases between the two ends. The CDR3 loop spans 15 amino acids. CDR1 WSHSY and CDR2 SAAADI come from the germline V gene. CDR3 amino acids: CASSEWGTNTGELFF. The DNA of the CDR3 is TGCGCCAGCAGTGAGTGGGGTACGAACACCGGGGAGCTGTTTTTT.

This chain connects TRBV5-1 to TRBJ2-5; D possibly corresponds to TRBD1 (5 bases). The CDR3 length is 15 residues. Trimming cost V 5 bases and J 1 base, with 15 bases left between them. Germline V gene data show CDR1 as SGHRS and CDR2 as YFSETQ. CDR3 nucleotide sequence: TGCGCCAGCAGTGATGGCCAGGGCGCCCAAGAGACCCAGTACTTC. This sequence encodes CASSDGQGAQETQYF.

The genes are TRBV7-3 and TRBJ2-3; no clear D gene. This CDR3 contains 13 residues. V gave up 5 bases and J gave up 10 bases, with 16 bases separating them. The V gene's germline CDR1 is SGHTA and CDR2 FQGTGA. The CDR3 here is CASSPPDRHAQYF. The CDR3 DNA reads as TGTGCCAGCAGCCCCCCGGACCGTCATGCGCAGTATTTT.

In this sample, this clonotype turned up a few times. This chain uses TRBV10-3 with TRBJ2-3; D is unresolved. In germline, CDR1 is ENHRY, CDR2 SYGVKD. The CDR3 contains 14 residues. Trimming stripped 4 bases from V and 2 bases from J, with 10 bases between. CDR3 in DNA: TGTGCCATCAGTGTTCAAAAGCACACAGATACGCAGTATTTT. Residues: CAISVQKHTDTQYF.

The genes are TRBV3-1 and TRBJ2-2, with 9 bases matching TRBD1. V dropped 4 bases and J dropped 6; count of bases not matched to a gene: 18. Germline V gene data show CDR1 as LGHDT and CDR2 as YNNKEL (reference sequence). This CDR3 has 19 amino acids. The CDR3 DNA is TGTGCCAGCAGCCGCTTGCCGGGACAGGGCCAGATTGGATCCGGGGAGCTGTTTTTT. As protein: CASSRLPGQGQIGSGELFF.